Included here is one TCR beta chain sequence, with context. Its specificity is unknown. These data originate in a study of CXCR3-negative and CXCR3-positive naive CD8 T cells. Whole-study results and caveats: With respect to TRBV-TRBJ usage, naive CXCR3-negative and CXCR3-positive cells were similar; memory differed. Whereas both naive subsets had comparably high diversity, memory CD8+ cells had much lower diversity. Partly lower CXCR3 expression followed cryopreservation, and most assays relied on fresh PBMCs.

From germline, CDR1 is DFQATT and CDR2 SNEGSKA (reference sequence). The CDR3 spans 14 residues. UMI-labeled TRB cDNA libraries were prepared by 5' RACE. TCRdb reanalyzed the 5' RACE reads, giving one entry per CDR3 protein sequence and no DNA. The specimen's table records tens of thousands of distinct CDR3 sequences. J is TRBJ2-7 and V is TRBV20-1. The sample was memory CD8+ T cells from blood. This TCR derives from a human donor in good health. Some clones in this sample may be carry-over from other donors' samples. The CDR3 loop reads CSARDQGSTYEQYF.